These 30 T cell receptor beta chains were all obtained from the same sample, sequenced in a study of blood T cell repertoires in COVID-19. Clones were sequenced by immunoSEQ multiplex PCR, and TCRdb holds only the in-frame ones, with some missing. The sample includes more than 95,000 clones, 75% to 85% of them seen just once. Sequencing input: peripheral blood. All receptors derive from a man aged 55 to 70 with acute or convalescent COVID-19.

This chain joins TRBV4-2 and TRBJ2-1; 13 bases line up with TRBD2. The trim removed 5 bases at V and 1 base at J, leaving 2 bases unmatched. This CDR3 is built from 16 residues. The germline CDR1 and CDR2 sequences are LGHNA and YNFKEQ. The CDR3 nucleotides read TGTGCCAGCAGCGGACTAGCGGGAGAATCCTACAATGAGCAGTTCTTC. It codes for CASSGLAGESYNEQFF.

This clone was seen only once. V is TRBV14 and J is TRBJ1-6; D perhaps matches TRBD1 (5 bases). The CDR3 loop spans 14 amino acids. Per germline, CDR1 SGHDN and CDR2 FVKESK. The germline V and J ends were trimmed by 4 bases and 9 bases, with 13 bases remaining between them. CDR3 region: CASSLTVGLSPLHF. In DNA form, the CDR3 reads TGTGCCAGCAGCCTTACCGTGGGGCTTTCACCCCTCCACTTT. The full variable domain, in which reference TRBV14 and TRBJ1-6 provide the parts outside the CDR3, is EAGVTQFPSHSVIEKGQTVTLRCDPISGHDNLYWYRRVMGKEIKFLLHFVKESKQDESGMPNNRFLAERTGGTYSTLKVQPAELEDSGVYFCASSLTVGLSPLHFGNGTRLTVT.

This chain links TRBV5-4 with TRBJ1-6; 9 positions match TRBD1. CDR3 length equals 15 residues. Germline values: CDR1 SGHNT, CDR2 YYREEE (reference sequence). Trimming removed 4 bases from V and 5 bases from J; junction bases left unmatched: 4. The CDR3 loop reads CASSTRTGDNSPLHF. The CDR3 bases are TGTGCCAGCAGCACCCGGACAGGGGATAATTCACCCCTCCACTTT.

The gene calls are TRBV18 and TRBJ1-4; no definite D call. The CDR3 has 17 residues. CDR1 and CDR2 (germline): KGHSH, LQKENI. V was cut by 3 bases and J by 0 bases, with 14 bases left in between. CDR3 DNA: TGTGCCAGCTCACCGTACAGTCTCCAGGCAACTAATGAAAAACTGTTTTTT. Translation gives CASSPYSLQATNEKLFF.

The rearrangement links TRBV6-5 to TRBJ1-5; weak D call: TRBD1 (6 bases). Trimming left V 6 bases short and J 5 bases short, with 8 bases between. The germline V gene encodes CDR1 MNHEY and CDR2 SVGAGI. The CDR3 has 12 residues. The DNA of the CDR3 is TGTGCCAGCAGGGACAGCTATCAGCCCCAGCATTTT. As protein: CASRDSYQPQHF.

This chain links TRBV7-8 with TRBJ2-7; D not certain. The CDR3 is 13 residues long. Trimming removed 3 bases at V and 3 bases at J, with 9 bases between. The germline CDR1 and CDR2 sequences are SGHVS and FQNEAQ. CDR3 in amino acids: CASSFAGYYEQYF. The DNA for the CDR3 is TGTGCCAGCAGCTTTGCAGGATACTACGAGCAGTACTTC.

The CDR3, as DNA: TGTGCCAGCAGTGACCTCCCGGGACAGGCGATTGCCGGGGTCACAAGAGAGACCCAGTACTTC. This codes for CASSDLPGQAIAGVTRETQYF. The chain uses TRBV6-4 and TRBJ2-5, with 8 positions matching TRBD1. This CDR3 spans 21 amino acids. Germline V lookup: CDR1 MRHNA, CDR2 SNTAGT. V was clipped by 2 bases and J by 4 bases; unmatched bases: 24.

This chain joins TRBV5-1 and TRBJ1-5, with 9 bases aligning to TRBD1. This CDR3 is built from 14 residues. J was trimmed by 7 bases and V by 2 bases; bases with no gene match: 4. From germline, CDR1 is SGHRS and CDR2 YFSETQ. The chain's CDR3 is CASSFGQGNQPQHF. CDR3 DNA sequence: TGCGCCAGCAGCTTTGGACAGGGGAACCAGCCCCAGCATTTT.

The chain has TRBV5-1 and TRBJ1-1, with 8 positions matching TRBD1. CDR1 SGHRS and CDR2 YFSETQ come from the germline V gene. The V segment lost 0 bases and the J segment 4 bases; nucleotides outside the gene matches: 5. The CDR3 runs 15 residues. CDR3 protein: CASSLVQGEGTEAFF. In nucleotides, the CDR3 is TGCGCCAGCAGCTTGGTACAGGGGGAAGGCACTGAAGCTTTCTTT.

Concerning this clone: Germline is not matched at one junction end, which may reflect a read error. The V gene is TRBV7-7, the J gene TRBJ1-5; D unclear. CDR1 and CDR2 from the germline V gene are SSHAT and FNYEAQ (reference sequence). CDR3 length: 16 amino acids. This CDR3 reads CASSLETAQSNQPQHF. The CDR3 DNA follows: TGTGCTAGCAGCTTAGAAACAGCCCAGAGCAATCAGCCCCAGCATTTT.

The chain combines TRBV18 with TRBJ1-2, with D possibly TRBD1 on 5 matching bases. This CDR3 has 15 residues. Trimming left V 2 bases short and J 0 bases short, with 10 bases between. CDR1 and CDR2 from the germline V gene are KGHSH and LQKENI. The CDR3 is CASSPGGVTNYGYTF. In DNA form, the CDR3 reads TGTGCCAGCTCACCAGGAGGGGTTACTAACTATGGCTACACCTTC.

The chain's CDR3 is CASSKDSKESANYGYTF. DNA of the CDR3: TGTGCCAGCAGCAAGGACAGTAAGGAATCCGCTAACTATGGCTACACCTTC. The V call is TRBV5-6, the J call TRBJ1-2, with D perhaps TRBD1 (6 bases). The CDR3 covers 17 residues. Deletions cut 4 bases from V and 0 bases from J, with 19 bases between. Germline V gene data show CDR1 as SGHDT and CDR2 as YYEEEE.

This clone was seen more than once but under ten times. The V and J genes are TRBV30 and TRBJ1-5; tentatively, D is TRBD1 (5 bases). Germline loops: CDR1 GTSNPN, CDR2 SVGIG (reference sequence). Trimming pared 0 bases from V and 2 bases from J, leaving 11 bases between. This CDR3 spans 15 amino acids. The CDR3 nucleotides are TGTGCCTGGAGTGTATCCGGGGGTGGCAATCAGCCCCAGCATTTT. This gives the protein CAWSVSGGGNQPQHF.

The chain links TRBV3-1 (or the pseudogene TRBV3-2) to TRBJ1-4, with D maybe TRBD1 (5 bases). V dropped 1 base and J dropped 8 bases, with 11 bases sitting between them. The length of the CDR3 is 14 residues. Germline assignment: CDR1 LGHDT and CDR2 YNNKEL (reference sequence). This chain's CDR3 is CASSQGGGREKLFF. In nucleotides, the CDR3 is TGTGCCAGCAGCCAAGGGGGCGGAAGGGAAAAACTGTTTTTT.

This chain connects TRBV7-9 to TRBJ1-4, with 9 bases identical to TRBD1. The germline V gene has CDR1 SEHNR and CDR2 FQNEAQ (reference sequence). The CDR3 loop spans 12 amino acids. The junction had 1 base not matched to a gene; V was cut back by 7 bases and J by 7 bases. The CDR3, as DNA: TGTGCCAGCATGACAGGGGGTGAAAAACTGTTTTTT. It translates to CASMTGGEKLFF.

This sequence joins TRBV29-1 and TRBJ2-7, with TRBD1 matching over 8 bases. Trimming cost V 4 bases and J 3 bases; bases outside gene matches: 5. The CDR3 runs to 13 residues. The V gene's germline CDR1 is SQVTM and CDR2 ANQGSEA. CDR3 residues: CSVVWDRIYEQYF. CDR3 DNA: TGCAGCGTTGTATGGGACAGGATCTACGAGCAGTACTTC.

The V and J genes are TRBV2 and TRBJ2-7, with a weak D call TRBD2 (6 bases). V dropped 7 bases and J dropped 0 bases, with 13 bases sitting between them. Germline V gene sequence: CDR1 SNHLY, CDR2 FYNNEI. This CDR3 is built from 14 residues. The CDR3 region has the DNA TGTGCCAGCACGCGGACCGGGAGCTCCTACGAGCAGTACTTC. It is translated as CASTRTGSSYEQYF.

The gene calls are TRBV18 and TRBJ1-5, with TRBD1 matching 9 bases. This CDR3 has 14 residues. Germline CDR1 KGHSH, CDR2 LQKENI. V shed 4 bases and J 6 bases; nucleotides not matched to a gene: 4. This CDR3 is CASSRTGESQPQHF. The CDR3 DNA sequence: TGTGCCAGCTCACGGACAGGGGAAAGTCAGCCCCAGCATTTT.

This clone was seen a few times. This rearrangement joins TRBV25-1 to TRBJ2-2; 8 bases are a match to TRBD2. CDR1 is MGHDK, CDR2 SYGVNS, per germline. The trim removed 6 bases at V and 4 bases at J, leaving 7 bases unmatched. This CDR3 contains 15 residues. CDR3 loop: CASRPWRGVTGELFF. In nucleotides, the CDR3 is TGTGCCAGCAGACCCTGGCGGGGGGTCACCGGGGAGCTGTTTTTT.

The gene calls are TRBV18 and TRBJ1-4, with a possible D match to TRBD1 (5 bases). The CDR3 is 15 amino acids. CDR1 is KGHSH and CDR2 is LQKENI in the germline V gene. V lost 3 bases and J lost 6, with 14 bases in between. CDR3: CASSPPGGGDEKLFF. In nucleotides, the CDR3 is TGTGCCAGCTCACCCCCGGGGGGTGGAGATGAAAAACTGTTTTTT.

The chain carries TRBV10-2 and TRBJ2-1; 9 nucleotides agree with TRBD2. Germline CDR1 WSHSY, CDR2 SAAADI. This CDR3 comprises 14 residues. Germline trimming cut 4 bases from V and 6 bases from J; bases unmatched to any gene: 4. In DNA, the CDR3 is TGCGCCAGCAGTGTACGCGGGAGGGCCAATGAGCAGTTCTTC. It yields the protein CASSVRGRANEQFF.

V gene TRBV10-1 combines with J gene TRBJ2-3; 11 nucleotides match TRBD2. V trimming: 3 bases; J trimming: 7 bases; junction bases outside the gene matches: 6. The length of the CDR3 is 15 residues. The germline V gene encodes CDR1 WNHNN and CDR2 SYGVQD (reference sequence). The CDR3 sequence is CASSDLLAGGNTQYF. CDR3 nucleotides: TGCGCCAGCAGTGACCTCCTAGCGGGGGGTAATACGCAGTATTTT.

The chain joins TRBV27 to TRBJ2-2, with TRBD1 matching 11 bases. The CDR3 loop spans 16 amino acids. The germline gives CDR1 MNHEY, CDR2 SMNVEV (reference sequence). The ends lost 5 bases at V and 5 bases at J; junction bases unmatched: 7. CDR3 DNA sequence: TGTGCCAGCAGTAACTTCGGACAGGGGGCTACCGGGGAGCTGTTTTTT. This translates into CASSNFGQGATGELFF.

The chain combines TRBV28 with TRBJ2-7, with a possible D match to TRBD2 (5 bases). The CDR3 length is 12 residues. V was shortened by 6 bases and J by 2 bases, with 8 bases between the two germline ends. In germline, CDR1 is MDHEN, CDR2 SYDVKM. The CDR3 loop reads CASRPGTYEQYF. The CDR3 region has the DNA TGTGCCAGCAGACCGGGGACCTACGAGCAGTACTTC.

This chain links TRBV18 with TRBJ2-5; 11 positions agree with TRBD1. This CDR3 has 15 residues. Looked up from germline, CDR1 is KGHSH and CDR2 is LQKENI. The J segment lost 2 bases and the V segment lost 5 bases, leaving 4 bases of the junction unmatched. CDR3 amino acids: CASSRGQGGQETQYF. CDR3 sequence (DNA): TGTGCCAGCTCAAGGGGACAGGGGGGACAAGAGACCCAGTACTTC.

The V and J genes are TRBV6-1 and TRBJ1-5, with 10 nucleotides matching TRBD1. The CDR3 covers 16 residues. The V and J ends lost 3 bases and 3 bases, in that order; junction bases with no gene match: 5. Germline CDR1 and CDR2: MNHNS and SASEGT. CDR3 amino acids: CASSEGTGDNNQPQHF. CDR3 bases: TGTGCCAGCAGTGAGGGGACAGGGGATAACAATCAGCCCCAGCATTTT.

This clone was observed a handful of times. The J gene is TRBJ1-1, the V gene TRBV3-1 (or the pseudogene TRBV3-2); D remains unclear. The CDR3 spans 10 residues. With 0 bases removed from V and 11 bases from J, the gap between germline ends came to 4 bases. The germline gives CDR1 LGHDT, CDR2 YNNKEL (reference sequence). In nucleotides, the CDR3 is TGTGCCAGCAGCCAAGAGGGCGCTTTCTTT. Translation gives CASSQEGAFF.

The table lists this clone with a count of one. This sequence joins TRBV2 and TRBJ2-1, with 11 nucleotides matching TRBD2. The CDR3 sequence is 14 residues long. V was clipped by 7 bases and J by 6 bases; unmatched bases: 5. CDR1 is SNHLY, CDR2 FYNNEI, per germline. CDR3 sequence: CASNPSGRLNEQFF. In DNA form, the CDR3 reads TGTGCCAGCAACCCTAGCGGGAGGCTCAATGAGCAGTTCTTC. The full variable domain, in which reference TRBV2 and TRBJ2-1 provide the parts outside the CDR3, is EPEVTQTPSHQVTQMGQEVILRCVPISNHLYFYWYRQILGQKVEFLVSFYNNEISEKSEIFDDQFSVERPDGSNFTLKIRSTKLEDSAMYFCASNPSGRLNEQFFGPGTRLTVL.

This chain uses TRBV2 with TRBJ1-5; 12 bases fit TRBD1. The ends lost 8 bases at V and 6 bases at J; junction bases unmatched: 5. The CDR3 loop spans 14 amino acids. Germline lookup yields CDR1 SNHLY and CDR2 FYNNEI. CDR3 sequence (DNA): TGTGCCAGCGGGGGGACAGGGGGCGGTCAGCCCCAGCATTTT. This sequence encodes CASGGTGGGQPQHF.

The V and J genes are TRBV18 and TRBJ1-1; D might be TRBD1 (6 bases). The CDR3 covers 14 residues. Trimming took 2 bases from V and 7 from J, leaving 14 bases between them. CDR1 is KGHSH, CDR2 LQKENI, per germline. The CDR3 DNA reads TGTGCCAGCTCACCAGGTACAGGGTCTGGTGAAGCTTTCTTT. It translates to CASSPGTGSGEAFF.